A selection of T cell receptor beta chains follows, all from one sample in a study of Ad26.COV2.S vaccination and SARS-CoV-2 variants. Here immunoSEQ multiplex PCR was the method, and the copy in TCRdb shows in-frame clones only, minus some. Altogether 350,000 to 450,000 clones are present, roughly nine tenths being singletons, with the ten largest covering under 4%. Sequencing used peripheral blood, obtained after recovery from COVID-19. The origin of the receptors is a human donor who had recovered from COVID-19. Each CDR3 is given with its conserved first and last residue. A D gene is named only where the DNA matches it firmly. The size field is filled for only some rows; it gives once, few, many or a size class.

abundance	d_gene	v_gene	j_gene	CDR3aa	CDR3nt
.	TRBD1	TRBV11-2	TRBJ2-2	CASSLAPTGLWAGELFF	TGTGCCAGCAGCTTAGCTCCGACAGGGCTGTGGGCCGGGGAGCTGTTTTTT
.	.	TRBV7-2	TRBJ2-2	CASSPHRGIRTGELFF	TGTGCCAGCAGCCCCCACCGCGGTATTAGGACCGGGGAGCTGTTTTTT
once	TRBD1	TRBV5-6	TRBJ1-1	CASSLALTGVMNTEAFF	TGTGCCAGCAGCTTGGCCCTGACAGGGGTGATGAACACTGAAGCTTTCTTT
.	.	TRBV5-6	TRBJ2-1	CASSRGQPQFF	TGTGCCAGCAGCAGGGGCCAACCGCAGTTCTTC
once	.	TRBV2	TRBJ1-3	CASSDRGNTIYF	TGTGCCAGCAGTGATCGGGGAAACACCATATATTTT
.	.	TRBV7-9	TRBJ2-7	CASSLQGRAVDYEQYF	TGTGCCAGCAGCTTGCAGGGGCGAGCAGTGGACTACGAGCAGTACTTC
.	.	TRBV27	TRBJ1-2	CASSPWGGRRNYGYTF	TGTGCCAGCAGCCCTTGGGGGGGACGGCGGAACTATGGCTACACCTTC
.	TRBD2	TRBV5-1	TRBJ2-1	CASSSGLAVTYNEQFF	TGCGCCAGCAGCTCGGGGCTAGCGGTTACCTACAATGAGCAGTTCTTC
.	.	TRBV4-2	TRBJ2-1	CASSHGSRANEQFF	TGTGCCAGCAGCCACGGGTCTAGGGCAAATGAGCAGTTCTTC
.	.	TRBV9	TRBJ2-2	CASSGQGGSGELFF	TGTGCCAGCAGCGGACAGGGAGGGTCCGGGGAGCTGTTTTTT
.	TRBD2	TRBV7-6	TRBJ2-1	CASSLRTSGAYNEQFF	TGTGCCAGCAGCTTGAGGACTAGCGGGGCCTACAATGAGCAGTTCTTC
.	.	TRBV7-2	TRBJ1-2	CASSLKGSNYGYTF	TGTGCCAGCAGCTTAAAGGGTTCTAACTATGGCTACACCTTC
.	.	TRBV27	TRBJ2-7	CASSRQGSVDEQYF	TGTGCCAGCAGCCGGCAGGGGTCCGTGGACGAGCAGTACTTC
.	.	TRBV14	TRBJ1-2	CASSHGTPNNYGYTF	TGTGCCAGCAGCCACGGGACGCCCAATAACTATGGCTACACCTTC
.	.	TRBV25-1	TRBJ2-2	CASSPRDGGTGELFF	TGTGCCAGCAGCCCCCGGGACGGAGGGACCGGGGAGCTGTTTTTT
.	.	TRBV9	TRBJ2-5	CASSVGEGRAETQYF	TGTGCCAGCAGCGTAGGCGAGGGCAGGGCAGAGACCCAGTACTTC
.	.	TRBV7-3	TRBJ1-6	CASSLRTANSPLHF	TGTGCCAGCAGCCTCCGGACGGCTAATTCACCCCTCCACTTT
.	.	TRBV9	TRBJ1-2	CASSVSTQFYGYTF	TGTGCCAGCAGCGTATCCACCCAATTCTATGGCTACACCTTC
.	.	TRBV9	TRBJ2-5	CASSGYQETQYF	TGTGCCAGCAGCGGATATCAAGAGACCCAGTACTTC
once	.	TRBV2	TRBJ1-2	CAREGRDNYGYTF	TGTGCCAGGGAGGGCCGGGATAACTATGGCTACACCTTC
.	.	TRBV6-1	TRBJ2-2	CASSEMANTGELFF	TGTGCCAGCAGTGAAATGGCGAACACCGGGGAGCTGTTTTTT
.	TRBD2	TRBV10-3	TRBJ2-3	CAIRELAGFTDTQYF	TGTGCCATCAGGGAACTAGCGGGTTTCACAGATACGCAGTATTTT
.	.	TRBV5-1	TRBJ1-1	CASGQEGLTEAFF	TGCGCCAGCGGTCAAGAGGGGCTCACTGAAGCTTTCTTT
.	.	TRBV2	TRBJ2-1	CASSAMDNEQFF	TGTGCCAGCAGCGCTATGGACAATGAGCAGTTCTTC
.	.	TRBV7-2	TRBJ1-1	CASSSGQSNTEAFF	TGTGCCAGCAGCTCGGGACAATCGAACACTGAAGCTTTCTTT
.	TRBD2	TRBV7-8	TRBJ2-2	CASSLGGTSVLGELFF	TGTGCCAGCAGCTTAGGAGGGACTAGCGTTCTCGGGGAGCTGTTTTTT
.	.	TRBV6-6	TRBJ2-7	CASRPHGTLTYEQYF	TGTGCCAGCAGACCACATGGGACTCTTACCTACGAGCAGTACTTC
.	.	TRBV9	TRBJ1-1	CASSVSSGTEAFF	TGTGCCAGCAGTGTATCTTCGGGCACTGAAGCTTTCTTT
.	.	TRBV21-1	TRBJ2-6	CASQKSLPGARVCSGANVLTF	TGTGCCAGCCAAAAGAGCCTGCCGGGGGCCAGAGTTTGTTCTGGGGCCAACGTCCTGACTTTC
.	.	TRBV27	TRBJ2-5	CASSMLGREGGETQYF	TGTGCCAGCAGTATGTTAGGACGGGAAGGAGGAGAGACCCAGTACTTC
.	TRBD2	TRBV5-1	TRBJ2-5	CASSLRTSGGFRQETQYF	TGCGCCAGCAGCTTACGGACTAGCGGGGGGTTTCGCCAAGAGACCCAGTACTTC
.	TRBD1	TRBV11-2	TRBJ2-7	CASSGATGGWYEQYF	TGTGCCAGCAGCGGAGCTACAGGGGGCTGGTACGAGCAGTACTTC
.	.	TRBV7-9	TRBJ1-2	CASSLGSINYGYTF	TGTGCCAGCAGCTTAGGGTCCATTAACTATGGCTACACCTTC
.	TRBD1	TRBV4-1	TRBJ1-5	CASRLQGGGQPQHF	TGCGCCAGCAGACTACAAGGGGGCGGGCAGCCCCAGCATTTT
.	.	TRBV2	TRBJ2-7	CASTGDIYEQYF	TGTGCCAGCACTGGGGACATCTACGAGCAGTACTTC
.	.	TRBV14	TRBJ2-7	CASSQDRYSSYEQYF	TGTGCCAGCAGCCAAGATCGATACAGTTCCTACGAGCAGTACTTC
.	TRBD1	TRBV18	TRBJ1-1	CASSRTGGGNTEAFF	TGTGCCAGCTCACGGACAGGGGGCGGGAACACTGAAGCTTTCTTT
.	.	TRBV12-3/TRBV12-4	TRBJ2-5	CASSLQETQYF	TGTGCCAGCAGTCTCCAAGAGACCCAGTACTTC
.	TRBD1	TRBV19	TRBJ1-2	CASRDRGSGNYGYTF	TGTGCCAGCAGGGACAGGGGCTCCGGTAACTATGGCTACACCTTC
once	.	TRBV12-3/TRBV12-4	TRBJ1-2	CASSSAPAGYTF	TGTGCCAGCAGCTCCGCCCCGGCCGGCTACACCTTC
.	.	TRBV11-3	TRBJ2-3	CASSSSGTDTQYF	TGTGCCAGCAGCTCCTCCGGGACCGATACGCAGTATTTT
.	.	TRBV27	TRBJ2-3	CASRLTPGLLSTDTQYF	TGTGCCAGCAGACTAACACCGGGACTTCTCAGCACAGATACGCAGTATTTT
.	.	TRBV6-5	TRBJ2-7	CASSYLGGSYEQYF	TGTGCCAGCAGTTACTTGGGGGGCTCCTACGAGCAGTACTTC
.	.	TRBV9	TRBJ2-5	CASSARTGGETQYF	TGTGCCAGCAGCGCCCGGACGGGCGGGGAGACCCAGTACTTC
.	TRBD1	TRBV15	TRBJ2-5	CATSTPGGQGETQYF	TGTGCCACCAGCACCCCCGGGGGACAGGGTGAGACCCAGTACTTC
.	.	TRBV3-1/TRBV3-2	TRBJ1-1	CASSQDRVGTEAFF	TGTGCCAGCAGCCAAGATCGGGTAGGCACTGAAGCTTTCTTT